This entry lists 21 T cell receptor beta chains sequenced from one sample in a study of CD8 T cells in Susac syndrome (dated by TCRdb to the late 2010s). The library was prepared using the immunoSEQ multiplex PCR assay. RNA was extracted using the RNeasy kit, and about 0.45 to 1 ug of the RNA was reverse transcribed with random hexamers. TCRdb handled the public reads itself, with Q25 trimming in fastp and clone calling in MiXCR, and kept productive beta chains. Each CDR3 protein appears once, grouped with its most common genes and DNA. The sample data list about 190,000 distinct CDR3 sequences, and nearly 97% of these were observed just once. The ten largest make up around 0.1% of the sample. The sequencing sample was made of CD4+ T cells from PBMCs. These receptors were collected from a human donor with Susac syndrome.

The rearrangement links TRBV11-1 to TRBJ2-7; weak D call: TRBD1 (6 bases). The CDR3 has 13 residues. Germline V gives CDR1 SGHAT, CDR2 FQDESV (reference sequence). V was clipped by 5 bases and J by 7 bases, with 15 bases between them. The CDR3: CASSGNRAGEQYF. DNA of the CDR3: TGTGCCAGCAGCGGTAACAGGGCAGGTGAGCAGTACTTC.

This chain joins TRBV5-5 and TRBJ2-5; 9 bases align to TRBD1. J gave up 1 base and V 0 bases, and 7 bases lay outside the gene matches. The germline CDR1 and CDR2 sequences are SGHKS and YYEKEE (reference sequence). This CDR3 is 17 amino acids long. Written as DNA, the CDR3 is TGTGCCAGCAGCTTGGGTCCGACAGGGGGAAGCCAAGAGACCCAGTACTTC. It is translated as CASSLGPTGGSQETQYF.

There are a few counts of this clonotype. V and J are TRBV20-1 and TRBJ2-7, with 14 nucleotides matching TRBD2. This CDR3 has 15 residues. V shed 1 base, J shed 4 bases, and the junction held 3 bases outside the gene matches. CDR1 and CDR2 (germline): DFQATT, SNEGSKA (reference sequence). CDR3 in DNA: TGCAGTGCTAGAGGGACTAGCGGGGGGAGTTACGAGCAGTACTTC. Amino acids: CSARGTSGGSYEQYF.

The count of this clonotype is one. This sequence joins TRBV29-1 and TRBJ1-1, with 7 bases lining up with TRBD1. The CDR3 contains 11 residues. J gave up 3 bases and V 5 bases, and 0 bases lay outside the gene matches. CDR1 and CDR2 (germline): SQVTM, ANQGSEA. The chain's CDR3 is CSVTGDTEAFF. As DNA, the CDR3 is TGCAGCGTTACAGGGGACACTGAAGCTTTCTTT. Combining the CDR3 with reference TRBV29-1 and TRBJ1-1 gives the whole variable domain SAVISQKPSRDICQRGTSLTIQCQVDSQVTMMFWYRQQPGQSLTLIATANQGSEATYESGFVIDKFPISRPNLTFSTLTVSNMSPEDSSIYLCSVTGDTEAFFGQGTRLTVV.

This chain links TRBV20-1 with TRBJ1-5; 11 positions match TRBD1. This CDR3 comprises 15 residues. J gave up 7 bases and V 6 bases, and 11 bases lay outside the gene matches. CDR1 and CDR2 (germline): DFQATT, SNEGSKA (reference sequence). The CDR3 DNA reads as TGCAGTGCCTGCCCGGGACAGGGGGAAAGGCAGCCCCAGCATTTT. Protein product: CSACPGQGERQPQHF.

The DNA of the CDR3 is TGTGCCAGCAGCCCGACCCCCGCCGGGGAGCTGTTTTTT. It translates to CASSPTPAGELFF. V is TRBV6-5 and J is TRBJ2-2, with unresolved D. This CDR3 spans 13 amino acids. CDR1 and CDR2 from the germline V gene are MNHEY and SVGAGI. The V end lost 6 bases, the J end lost 6 bases, and 11 bases lay between the germline ends.

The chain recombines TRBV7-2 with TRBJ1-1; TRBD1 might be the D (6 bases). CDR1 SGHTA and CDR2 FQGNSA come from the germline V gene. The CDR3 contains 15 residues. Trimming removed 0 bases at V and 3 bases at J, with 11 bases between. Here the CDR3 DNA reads TGTGCCAGCAGCTTAGCGAGGGGGGAGTACACTGAAGCTTTCTTT. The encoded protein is CASSLARGEYTEAFF.

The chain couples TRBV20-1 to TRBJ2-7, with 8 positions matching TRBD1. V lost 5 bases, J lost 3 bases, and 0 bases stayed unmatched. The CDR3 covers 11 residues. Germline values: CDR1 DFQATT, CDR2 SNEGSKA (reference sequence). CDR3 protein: CSADRGYEQYF. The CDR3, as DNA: TGCAGTGCTGACAGGGGCTACGAGCAGTACTTC.

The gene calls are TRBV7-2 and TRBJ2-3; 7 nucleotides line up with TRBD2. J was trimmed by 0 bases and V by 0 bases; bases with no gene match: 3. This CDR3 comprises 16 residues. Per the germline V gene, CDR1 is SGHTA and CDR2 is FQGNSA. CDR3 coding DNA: TGTGCCAGCAGCTTAGCCCTCGGGAGGAGCACAGATACGCAGTATTTT. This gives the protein CASSLALGRSTDTQYF.

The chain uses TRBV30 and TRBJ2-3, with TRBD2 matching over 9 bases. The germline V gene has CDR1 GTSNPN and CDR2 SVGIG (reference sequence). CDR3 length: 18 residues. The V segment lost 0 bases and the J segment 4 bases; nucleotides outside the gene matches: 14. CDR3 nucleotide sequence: TGTGCCTGGAGTGTTACGCGGGGGGGCTATATTCGACCAGATACGCAGTATTTT. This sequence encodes CAWSVTRGGYIRPDTQYF.

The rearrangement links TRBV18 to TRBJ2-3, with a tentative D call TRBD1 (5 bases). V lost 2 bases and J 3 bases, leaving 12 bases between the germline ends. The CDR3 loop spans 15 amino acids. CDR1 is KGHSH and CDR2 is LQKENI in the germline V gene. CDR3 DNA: TGTGCCAGCTCACCAAGGGGATTGGTGACAGATACGCAGTATTTT. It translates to CASSPRGLVTDTQYF.

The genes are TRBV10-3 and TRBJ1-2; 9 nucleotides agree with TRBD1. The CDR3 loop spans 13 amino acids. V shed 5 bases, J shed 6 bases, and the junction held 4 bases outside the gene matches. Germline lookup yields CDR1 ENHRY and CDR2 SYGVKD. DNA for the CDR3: TGTGCCATCAGTATGGACAGGGGTAATGGCTACACCTTC. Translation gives CAISMDRGNGYTF.

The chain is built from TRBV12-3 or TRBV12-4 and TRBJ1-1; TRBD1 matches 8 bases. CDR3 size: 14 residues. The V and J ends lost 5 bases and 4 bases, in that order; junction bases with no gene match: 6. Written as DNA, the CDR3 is TGTGCCAGCAGTCTCAGGGGGCAGGGCACTGAAGCTTTCTTT. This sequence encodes CASSLRGQGTEAFF.

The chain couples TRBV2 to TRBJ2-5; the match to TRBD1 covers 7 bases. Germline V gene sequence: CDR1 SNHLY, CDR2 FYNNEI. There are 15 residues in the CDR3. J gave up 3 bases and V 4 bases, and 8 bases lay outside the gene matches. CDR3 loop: CASSARTGTEETQYF. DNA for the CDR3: TGTGCCAGCAGTGCAAGGACCGGGACAGAAGAGACCCAGTACTTC.

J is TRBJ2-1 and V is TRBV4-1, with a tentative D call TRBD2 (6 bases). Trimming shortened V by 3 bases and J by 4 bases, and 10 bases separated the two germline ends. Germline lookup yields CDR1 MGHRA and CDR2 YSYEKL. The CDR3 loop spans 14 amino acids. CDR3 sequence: CASSHGGAYNEQFF. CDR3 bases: TGCGCCAGCAGCCACGGCGGGGCTTACAATGAGCAGTTCTTC.

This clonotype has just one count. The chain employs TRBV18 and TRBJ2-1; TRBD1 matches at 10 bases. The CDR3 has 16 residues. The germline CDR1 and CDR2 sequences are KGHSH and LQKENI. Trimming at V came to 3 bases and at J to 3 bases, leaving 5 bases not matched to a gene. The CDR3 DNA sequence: TGTGCCAGCTCACCGAGACAGGGGGCAATCTACAATGAGCAGTTCTTC. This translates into CASSPRQGAIYNEQFF.

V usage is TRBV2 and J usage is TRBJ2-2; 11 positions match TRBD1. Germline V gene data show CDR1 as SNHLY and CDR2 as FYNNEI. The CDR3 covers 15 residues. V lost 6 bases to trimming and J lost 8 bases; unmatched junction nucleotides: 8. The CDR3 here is CASRRDRGGTGELFF. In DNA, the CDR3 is TGTGCCAGCAGGAGGGACAGGGGGGGCACTGGGGAGCTGTTTTTT.

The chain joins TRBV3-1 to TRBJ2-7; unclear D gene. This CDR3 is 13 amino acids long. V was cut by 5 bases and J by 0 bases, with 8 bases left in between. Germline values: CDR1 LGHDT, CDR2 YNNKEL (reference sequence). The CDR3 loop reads CASSNRHSYEQYF. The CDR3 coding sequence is TGTGCCAGCAGCAACAGACACTCCTACGAGCAGTACTTC.

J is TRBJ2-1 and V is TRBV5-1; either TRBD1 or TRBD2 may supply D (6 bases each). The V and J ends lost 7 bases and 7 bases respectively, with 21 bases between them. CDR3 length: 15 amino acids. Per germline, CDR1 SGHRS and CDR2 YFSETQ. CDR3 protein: CASEGGRGDVNEQFF. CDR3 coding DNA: TGCGCCAGCGAGGGGGGAAGGGGTGACGTTAATGAGCAGTTCTTC.

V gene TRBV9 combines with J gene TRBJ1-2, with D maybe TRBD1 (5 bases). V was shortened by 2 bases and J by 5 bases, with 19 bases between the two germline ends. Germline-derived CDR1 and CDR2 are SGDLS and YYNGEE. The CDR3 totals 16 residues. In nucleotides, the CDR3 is TGTGCCAGCAGCGTCCTCCAAACCGGGACGCATTATGGCTACACCTTC. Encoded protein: CASSVLQTGTHYGYTF.

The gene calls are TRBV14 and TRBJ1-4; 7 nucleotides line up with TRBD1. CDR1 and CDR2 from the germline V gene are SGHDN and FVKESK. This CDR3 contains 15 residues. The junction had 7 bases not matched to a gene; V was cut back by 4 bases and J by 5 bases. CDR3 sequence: CASSPGQQWNEKLFF. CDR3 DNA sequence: TGTGCCAGCAGCCCGGGACAGCAATGGAATGAAAAACTGTTTTTT. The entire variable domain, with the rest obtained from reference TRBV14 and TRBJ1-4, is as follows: EAGVTQFPSHSVIEKGQTVTLRCDPISGHDNLYWYRRVMGKEIKFLLHFVKESKQDESGMPNNRFLAERTGGTYSTLKVQPAELEDSGVYFCASSPGQQWNEKLFFGSGTQLSVL.